This entry features one TCR beta chain sequence. The antigen it binds to is not known. The entry originates in a study of T cells in women clearing cervical HPV infection (dated by TCRdb to the late 2010s). About the study as a whole: Cases were 25 women with histologically confirmed HPV16-related CIN3 or worse, including a couple of invasive cancers. The 20 to 25 controls were women who cleared a single incident HPV16 infection within 12 months without developing precancer or cancer. Case blood was taken at the visit when the lesion was first identified, whereas control blood was taken when infection was no longer detected. For cases, a median interval of roughly 150 days, with an interquartile range of about 90 to 210 days, was observed between lesion detection and blood sampling. HLA typing was available for only a few women, so HLA type could not be excluded as a confounder. This exploratory proof-of-principle case-control study, nested within the Guanacaste HPV Natural History Study in Costa Rica, compared TCR repertoires among women with different cervical HPV16 outcomes. Cases and controls were matched on age within five years and on year of sample collection. A median age of nearly 35 years was observed in cases versus around 40 in controls, and no significant differences in baseline characteristics were found. In the parent cohort, more than 8,500 women aged 18 or older were enrolled in Guanacaste, Costa Rica, during about 1992 to 1994 and then followed for less than 8 years. As quality controls, five blinded duplicates were added to each group, bringing the total to roughly 60 samples made up of 50 or so participants and 10 replicates. General conclusions and limits of the study: Because of the cross-sectional design, the study could not determine whether the associations came before infection or resulted from infection, and neither effector/memory subsets nor HPV-specific T cells were isolated. TCR repertoire richness was significantly higher in CIN3+ cases than in controls across sequencing depths, while evenness did not differ. Cases were distinguished from controls with an estimated AUC of around 0.85 by random forest classifiers combining richness and V gene abundances. Because the number of T cells in each sample was unknown, differences in richness could reflect differing T-cell content rather than repertoire biology.

Using the immunoSEQ assay, multiplex PCR amplified TCR beta CDR3 regions from an average of 1200 ng of genomic DNA per sample. To correct primer bias, the assay used a complete synthetic TCR repertoire to set an amplification baseline. Amplicons were sequenced on the Illumina platform. In the original analysis: Sequence errors were corrected by clustering with frequency ratios and a modified nearest-neighbor algorithm, and the sequences were then analyzed in the immunoSEQ Analyzer using IMGT gene definitions. At each rarefaction depth, TCR richness and evenness were averaged across 20 rarefaction repeats, and any sample with fewer sequences than the depth was left out. Wilcoxon rank sum tests with FDR correction were used to compare V, D and J gene relative abundances between the groups. In the blinded duplicates, the intraclass correlation was approximately 95% for TCR richness and averaged 76.4% across around 66 gene segments. TCRdb stores this immuneACCESS table with in-frame sequences only. Part of the clones is absent; in the studies checked, under half of the shortfall reflects unresolved V genes, and no reason is known for the rest. V and J calls and clone size are those listed in that table; D and trimming were worked out from the DNA. The sample table records approximately 16,000 clones. The ten largest clonotypes hold about 11% of the sample.

Every participant had a single incident cervical HPV16 infection, and prevalent HPV16 infections were excluded. Cervical HPV DNA was detected by MY09/MY11 PCR, and genotyping was performed by dot-blot hybridization. Approximately 15 mL of heparinized blood was centrifuged, after which the buffy coat was aliquoted, frozen at -30 degrees C, and then stored at -80 degrees C. Genomic DNA was extracted from buffy coat specimens using QIAGEN kits. The sample comprised blood buffy coat. The sequence was collected from a woman aged 18 to 75 with a cervical HPV16 infection that either progressed to CIN3+ or cleared (not recorded which).

The CDR3 DNA, read in part, is TGTGCCAGCAGTGAAAACCTTCAGGGGGCAAGCAATCAGCCC. The resulting protein is CASSENLQGASNQP. The full CDR3 is CASSENLQGASNQPQHF. Rearrangement joined TRBV6-1 to TRBJ1-5, with TRBD1 matching 8 junction bases. The read comes to an end 3 residues before the CDR3 does, leaving the germline J gene to fill in the end. Clipping removes 2 bases from V and 1 base from J, with 7 as the unmatched junction base count. CDR1 and CDR2 are drawn from the germline V gene: MNHNS, SASEGT. The CDR3 measures 17 amino acids from cysteine to phenylalanine. The DNA covers only part of the CDR3, 42 bases in frame from base 1.